Following are 20 T cell receptor beta chains from one sample sequenced in a study of beta chain features in type 1 diabetes. Whole-study results and caveats: All four CD4+ subsets from Type 1 diabetes patients carried moderately but significantly shorter TCRB CDR3s.

The antigens these receptors bind are not known. Reverse transcribing all isolated RNA meant expressed TCRB transcripts were sequenced. Only in-frame clones appear in the TCRdb table, and some are missing; sequencing was by immunoSEQ multiplex PCR. The table records hundreds of thousands of clones, roughly an eighth of them present only once. The specimen sequenced was naive CD4+ T cells from blood. These receptors originate from a man younger than 30 with type 1 diabetes.

This clone was counted between two and nine times. The rearrangement links TRBV15 to TRBJ1-3, with a possible D match to TRBD1 (6 bases). This CDR3 has 15 amino acids. V shed 3 bases and J shed 2 bases, with 11 bases lying between them. Germline V CDR1 and CDR2: LNHNV, YYDKDF (reference sequence). The CDR3: CATSRRGHPGNTIYF. As DNA, the CDR3 is TGTGCCACCAGCAGGAGGGGACACCCTGGAAACACCATATATTTT.

V gene TRBV11-3 combines with J gene TRBJ2-5, with TRBD2 as a possible D gene (6 bases). Germline CDR1 and CDR2: SGHNT and YENEEA. V was cut by 3 bases and J by 2 bases, with 13 bases left in between. The CDR3 loop spans 15 amino acids. The chain's CDR3 is CASSLGTPGQETQYF. The CDR3 coding sequence is TGTGCCAGCAGCTTGGGGACTCCAGGACAAGAGACCCAGTACTTC.

The CDR3: CASSAAGGNYGYTF. In DNA form, the CDR3 reads TGTGCCAGCAGCGCCGCGGGGGGGAACTATGGCTACACCTTC. The rearrangement links TRBV7-8 to TRBJ1-2; D possibly corresponds to TRBD1 (5 bases). V was clipped by 5 bases and J by 2 bases, with 12 bases between them. Germline V gives CDR1 SGHVS, CDR2 FQNEAQ. The CDR3 length is 14 residues. Filled out from reference TRBV7-8 and TRBJ1-2, the complete variable domain reads GAGVSQSPRYKVAKRGQDVALRCDPISGHVSLFWYQQALGQGPEFLTYFQNEAQLDKSGLPSDRFFAERPEGSVSTLKIQRTQQEDSAVYLCASSAAGGNYGYTFGSGTRLTVV.

This clone was observed a few times. V gene TRBV30 combines with J gene TRBJ2-1; a weak D match, TRBD2 (10 bases). The CDR3 is made up of 16 amino acids. V lost 0 bases to trimming and J lost 9 bases, with 21 bases between them. Germline CDR1 and CDR2: GTSNPN and SVGIG (reference sequence). The CDR3 spells CAWSVRALAGQGEQFF. The DNA for the CDR3 is TGTGCCTGGAGTGTGCGGGCACTAGCGGGACAGGGTGAGCAGTTCTTC.

This clone was seen a few times. V is TRBV9 and J is TRBJ1-1; 7 bases fit TRBD1. With 4 bases clipped from V and 0 bases from J, the junction kept 6 bases outside the gene matches. The CDR3 extends over 15 amino acids. Germline V gene data show CDR1 as SGDLS and CDR2 as YYNGEE. The CDR3 loop reads CASSSSGQLNTEAFF. DNA of the CDR3: TGTGCCAGCAGCTCTTCGGGACAGCTGAACACTGAAGCTTTCTTT.

The gene calls are TRBV7-2 and TRBJ2-1; D unresolved. Germline CDR1 and CDR2: SGHTA and FQGNSA. The V and J ends lost 4 bases and 4 bases respectively, with 11 bases between them. CDR3 length: 14 residues. The CDR3 nucleotides are TGTGCCAGCAGCTCATACACACCGTACAATGAGCAGTTCTTC. Protein: CASSSYTPYNEQFF.

V and J are TRBV7-9 and TRBJ2-6; tentative D call: TRBD1 (6 bases). This CDR3 has 18 residues. V was cut by 4 bases and J by 0 bases, with 16 bases left in between. Germline CDR1 is SEHNR and CDR2 is FQNEAQ (reference sequence). CDR3 in amino acids: CASSWKQGPLSGANVLTF. CDR3 sequence (DNA): TGTGCCAGCAGCTGGAAACAGGGACCCCTCTCTGGGGCCAACGTCCTGACTTTC.

This clone has more than one count but fewer than ten. The V and J genes are TRBV21-1 and TRBJ2-7; TRBD2 is taken as the D call from the table, unchecked against the DNA. TRBV21-1 is a pseudogene. The CDR3 sequence is 17 residues long. The CDR3 region is CASSKAYHSGRLYEQYF. CDR3 coding DNA: TGTGCCAGCAGCAAAGCATACCATAGCGGGAGGTTATACGAGCAGTACTTC.

This clone was counted between two and nine times. The chain couples TRBV29-1 to TRBJ1-2; 12 bases align to TRBD1. The length of the CDR3 is 13 residues. With 4 bases clipped from V and 7 bases from J, the junction kept 4 bases outside the gene matches. The germline V gene has CDR1 SQVTM and CDR2 ANQGSEA. CDR3 loop: CSVVGTGGSGYTF. The CDR3 DNA is TGCAGCGTTGTAGGGACAGGGGGCTCTGGCTACACCTTC.

This clone was recorded a few times. This chain connects TRBV7-2 to TRBJ1-2; D perhaps matches TRBD1 (6 bases). Germline V gene data show CDR1 as SGHTA and CDR2 as FQGNSA. Trimming shortened V by 4 bases and J by 8 bases, and 14 bases separated the two germline ends. The CDR3 is 13 residues long. The CDR3: CASSWGAGGGYTF. The DNA of the CDR3 is TGTGCCAGCAGCTGGGGGGCAGGTGGAGGCTACACCTTC.

A few counts support this clone. The chain joins TRBV6-1 to TRBJ2-5; D uncertain. This CDR3 is built from 12 residues. The V and J ends lost 3 bases and 4 bases respectively, with 6 bases between them. Germline CDR1 MNHNS, CDR2 SASEGT. The CDR3 sequence: CASSERGETQYF. For the CDR3, the DNA is TGTGCCAGCAGTGAGCGAGGAGAGACCCAGTACTTC.

The chain recombines TRBV28 with TRBJ2-7, with 7 bases aligning to TRBD2. The germline CDR1 and CDR2 sequences are MDHEN and SYDVKM. The CDR3 extends over 16 amino acids. V was pared by 2 bases and J by 1 base, with 8 bases of the junction left unmatched. CDR3 nucleotides: TGTGCCAGCAGTTTAATGGGACTACCGCAATCCTACGAGCAGTACTTC. Residues: CASSLMGLPQSYEQYF. The full variable domain, rest sourced from reference TRBV28 and TRBJ2-7, is DVKVTQSSRYLVKRTGEKVFLECVQDMDHENMFWYRQDPGLGLRLIYFSYDVKMKEKGDIPEGYSVSREKKERFSLILESASTNQTSMYLCASSLMGLPQSYEQYFGPGTRLTVT.

The chain combines TRBV28 with TRBJ1-4, with D possibly being TRBD1 (5 bases). This CDR3 comprises 14 residues. V was cut by 3 bases and J by 2 bases, with 7 bases left in between. CDR1 MDHEN and CDR2 SYDVKM come from the germline V gene. CDR3 in DNA: TGTGCCAGCAGTTTGAGGGGTACTAATGAAAAACTGTTTTTT. Its translation: CASSLRGTNEKLFF.

This clone has a handful of counts. CDR3 residues: CASGFAGNTEAFF. The DNA for the CDR3 is TGTGCTAGTGGTTTCGCAGGGAACACTGAAGCTTTCTTT. The chain uses TRBV12-5 and TRBJ1-1, with D unclear. Trimming cost V 3 bases and J 1 base, with 6 bases left between them. The CDR3 runs 13 residues. Germline V gene data show CDR1 as LGHNT and CDR2 as FRNRAP.

This rearrangement joins TRBV5-4 to TRBJ2-5; D unclear. Trimming took 2 bases from V and 2 from J, leaving 13 bases between them. The CDR3 is 15 residues long. Germline values: CDR1 SGHNT, CDR2 YYREEE (reference sequence). This CDR3 is CASSFDILKQETQYF. The CDR3 coding sequence is TGTGCCAGCAGCTTCGATATCCTGAAACAAGAGACCCAGTACTTC. Full variable domain (remainder filled in from reference TRBV5-4 and TRBJ2-5): ETGVTQSPTHLIKTRGQQVTLRCSSQSGHNTVSWYQQALGQGPQFIFQYYREEENGRGNFPPRFSGLQFPNYSSELNVNALELDDSALYLCASSFDILKQETQYFGPGTRLLVL.

This clone has more than one count but fewer than ten. The chain is built from TRBV23-1 and TRBJ2-3; 8 positions agree with TRBD2. TRBV23-1 carries the ORF label, with uncertain function. The length of the CDR3 is 16 residues. Trimming removed 4 bases from V and 1 base from J; junction bases left unmatched: 7. CDR3: CASSPRGGQRTDTQYF. CDR3 DNA sequence: TGCGCCAGCAGTCCCCGCGGGGGGCAGCGCACAGATACGCAGTATTTT.

In this sample, this clone turned up a few times. The V and J genes are TRBV28 and TRBJ1-5, with D hard to call. Deletions cut 2 bases from V and 9 bases from J, with 8 bases between. The V gene's germline CDR1 is MDHEN and CDR2 SYDVKM. This CDR3 contains 12 residues. The CDR3 DNA reads as TGTGCCAGCAGTTTAAATTCCCGGCCCCAGCATTTT. Translation: CASSLNSRPQHF.

V gene TRBV15 combines with J gene TRBJ1-1; TRBD1 might be the D (5 bases). The CDR3 spans 15 residues. V was pared by 3 bases and J by 2 bases, with 13 bases between. Germline loops: CDR1 LNHNV, CDR2 YYDKDF (reference sequence). CDR3 amino acids: CATSSRDLSNTEAFF. The CDR3, as DNA: TGTGCCACCAGCAGCCGGGACCTTTCAAACACTGAAGCTTTCTTT.

The J gene is TRBJ2-2, the V gene TRBV7-2; the match to TRBD1 covers 10 bases. The CDR3 contains 17 residues. V gave up 3 bases and J gave up 4 bases; unmatched junction bases: 8. The germline V gene has CDR1 SGHTA and CDR2 FQGNSA. The CDR3 loop is CASSLAGTGVVTGELFF. The DNA for the CDR3 is TGTGCCAGCAGCTTGGCCGGGACAGGGGTCGTCACCGGGGAGCTGTTTTTT.

The V gene is TRBV10-1, the J gene TRBJ2-1; D gene ambiguous. The V gene's germline CDR1 is WNHNN and CDR2 SYGVQD (reference sequence). V was clipped by 3 bases and J by 2 bases, with 2 bases between them. CDR3 length: 12 amino acids. CDR3 coding DNA: TGCGCCAGCAGTGATCCCTACAATGAGCAGTTCTTC. Translating gives CASSDPYNEQFF.